This T cell receptor (beta chain) appears in the sequencing data of a study of Ad26.COV2.S vaccination and SARS-CoV-2 variants. Noted treatment: some 20 received Ad26.COV2.S at low or high dose, single or two shots; 5 received placebo; per-sample allocation not given. Each sample was drawn 63 days after the first injection (of vaccine or placebo). In the vaccine, an Ad26 vector expressed the SARS-CoV-2 spike of the Wuhan strain. Findings of the study overall: Spike-specific responses of CD8+ and CD4+ T cells were reported to display substantial breadth after vaccination. Vaccinees displayed broader spike-specific TCR repertoires than placebo recipients. Quantification of TCR breadth and depth may have yielded underestimates of total T cell responses.

Profiled with immunoSEQ multiplex PCR; TCRdb holds only in-frame clones, not every one. The sample comprises hundreds of thousands of clones, roughly 90% of which are singletons, and under 2% rests with the top ten. A remark on this clone: What it binds is not known.

V was trimmed by 7 bases and J by 6 bases, leaving 24 bases between them. Per germline, CDR1 SGHAT and CDR2 FQNNGV. This CDR3 is built from 16 residues. V usage is TRBV11-2 and J usage is TRBJ2-5; D may be TRBD1 (5 bases). This material consisted of peripheral blood, taken in a trial of Ad26.COV2.S vaccine versus placebo. The receptor comes from a person aged 18-65 years who received the Ad26.COV2.S COVID-19 vaccine or a placebo. CDR3: CASTPDSLGARQTQYF. The CDR3 nucleotides are TGTGCCAGCACCCCCGATAGCTTAGGGGCGAGACAGACCCAGTACTTC.